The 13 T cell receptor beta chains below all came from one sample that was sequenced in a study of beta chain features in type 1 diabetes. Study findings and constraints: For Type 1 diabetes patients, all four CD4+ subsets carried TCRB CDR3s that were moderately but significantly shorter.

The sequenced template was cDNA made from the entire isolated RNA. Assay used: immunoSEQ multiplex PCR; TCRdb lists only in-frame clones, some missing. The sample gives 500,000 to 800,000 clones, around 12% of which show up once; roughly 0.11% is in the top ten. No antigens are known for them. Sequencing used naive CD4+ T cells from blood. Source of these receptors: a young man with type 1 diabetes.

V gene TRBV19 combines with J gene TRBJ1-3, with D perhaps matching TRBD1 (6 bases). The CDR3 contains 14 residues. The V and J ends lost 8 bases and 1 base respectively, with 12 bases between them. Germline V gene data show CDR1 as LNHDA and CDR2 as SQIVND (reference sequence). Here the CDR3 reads CASRRGESGNTIYF. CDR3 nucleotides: TGTGCCAGTCGTAGGGGGGAGTCTGGAAACACCATATATTTT. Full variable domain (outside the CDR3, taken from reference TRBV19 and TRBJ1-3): DGGITQSPKYLFRKEGQNVTLSCEQNLNHDAMYWYRQDPGQGLRLIYYSQIVNDFQKGDIAEGYSVSREKKESFPLTVTSAQKNPTAFYLCASRRGESGNTIYFGEGSWLTVV.

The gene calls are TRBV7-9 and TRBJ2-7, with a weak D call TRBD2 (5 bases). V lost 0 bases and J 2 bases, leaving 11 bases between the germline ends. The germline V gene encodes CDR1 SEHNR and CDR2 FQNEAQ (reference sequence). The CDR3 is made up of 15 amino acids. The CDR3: CASSLARTETYEQYF. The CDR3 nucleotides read TGTGCCAGCAGCTTAGCGCGGACTGAAACCTACGAGCAGTACTTC.

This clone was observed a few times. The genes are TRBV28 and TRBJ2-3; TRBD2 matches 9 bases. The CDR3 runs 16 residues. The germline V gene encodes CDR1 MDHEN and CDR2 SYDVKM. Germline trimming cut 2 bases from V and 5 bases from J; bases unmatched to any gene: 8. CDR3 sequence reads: CASSLIGGGAVDTQYF. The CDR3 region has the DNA TGTGCCAGCAGTTTAATAGGCGGGGGGGCAGTAGATACGCAGTATTTT.

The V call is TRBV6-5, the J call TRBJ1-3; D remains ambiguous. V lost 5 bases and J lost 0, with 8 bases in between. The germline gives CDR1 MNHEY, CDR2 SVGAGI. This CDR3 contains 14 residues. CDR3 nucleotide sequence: TGTGCCAGCAGTAGAACTAGCTCTGGAAACACCATATATTTT. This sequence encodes CASSRTSSGNTIYF.

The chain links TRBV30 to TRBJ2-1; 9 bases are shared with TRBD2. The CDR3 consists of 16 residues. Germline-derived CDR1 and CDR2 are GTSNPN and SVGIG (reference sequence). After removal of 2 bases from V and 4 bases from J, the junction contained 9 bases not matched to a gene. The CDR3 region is CAWSPKWTSEYNEQFF. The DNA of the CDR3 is TGTGCCTGGAGTCCAAAATGGACTAGCGAGTACAATGAGCAGTTCTTC.

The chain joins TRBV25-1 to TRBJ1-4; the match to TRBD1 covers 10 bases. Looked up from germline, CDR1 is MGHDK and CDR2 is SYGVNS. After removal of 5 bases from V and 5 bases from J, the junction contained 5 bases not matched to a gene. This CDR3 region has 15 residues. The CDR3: CASSKRDRGNEKLFF. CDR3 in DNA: TGTGCCAGCAGTAAACGGGACAGGGGAAATGAAAAACTGTTTTTT.

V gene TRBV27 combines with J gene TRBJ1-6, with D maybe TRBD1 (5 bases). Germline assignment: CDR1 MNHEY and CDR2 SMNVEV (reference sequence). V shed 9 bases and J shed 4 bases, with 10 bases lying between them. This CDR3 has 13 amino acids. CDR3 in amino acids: CASQRQYNSPLHF. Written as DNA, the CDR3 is TGTGCCAGTCAAAGACAGTATAATTCACCCCTCCACTTT.

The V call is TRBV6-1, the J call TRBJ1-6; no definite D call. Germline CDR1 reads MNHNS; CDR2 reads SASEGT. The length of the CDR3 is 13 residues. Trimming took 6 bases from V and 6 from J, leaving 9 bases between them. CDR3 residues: CASSVKGNSPLHF. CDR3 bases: TGTGCCAGCAGCGTCAAGGGTAATTCACCCCTCCACTTT.

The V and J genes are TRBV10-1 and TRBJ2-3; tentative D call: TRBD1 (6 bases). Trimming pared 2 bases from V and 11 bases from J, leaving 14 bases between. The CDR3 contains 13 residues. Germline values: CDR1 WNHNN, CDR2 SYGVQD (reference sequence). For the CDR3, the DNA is TGCGCCAGCAGTGAGAGCCAGGGGACGGAGCAGTATTTT. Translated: CASSESQGTEQYF.

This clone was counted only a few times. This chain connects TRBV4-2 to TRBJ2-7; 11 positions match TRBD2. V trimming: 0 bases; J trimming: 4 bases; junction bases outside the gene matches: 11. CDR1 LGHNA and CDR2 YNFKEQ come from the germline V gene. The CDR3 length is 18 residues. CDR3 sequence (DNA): TGTGCCAGCAGCCAAGATCACACTAGCGGGGGTCTTGGGTACGAGCAGTACTTC. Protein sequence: CASSQDHTSGGLGYEQYF.

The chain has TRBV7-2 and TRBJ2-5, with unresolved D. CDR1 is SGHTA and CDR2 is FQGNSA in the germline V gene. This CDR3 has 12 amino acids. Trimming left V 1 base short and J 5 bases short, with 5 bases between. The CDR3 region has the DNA TGTGCCAGCAGCTTAGTCCGGGAGACCCAGTACTTC. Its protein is CASSLVRETQYF. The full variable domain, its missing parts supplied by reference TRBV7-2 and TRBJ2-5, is GAGVSQSPSNKVTEKGKDVELRCDPISGHTALYWYRQSLGQGLEFLIYFQGNSAPDKSGLPSDRFSAERTGGSVSTLTIQRTQQEDSAVYLCASSLVRETQYFGPGTRLLVL.

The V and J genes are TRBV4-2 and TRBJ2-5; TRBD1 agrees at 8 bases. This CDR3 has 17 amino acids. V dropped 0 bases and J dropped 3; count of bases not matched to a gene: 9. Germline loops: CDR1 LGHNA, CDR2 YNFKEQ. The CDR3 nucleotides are TGTGCCAGCAGCCAAGACACGGGCAGGGGGCCCAAAGAGACCCAGTACTTC. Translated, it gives CASSQDTGRGPKETQYF.

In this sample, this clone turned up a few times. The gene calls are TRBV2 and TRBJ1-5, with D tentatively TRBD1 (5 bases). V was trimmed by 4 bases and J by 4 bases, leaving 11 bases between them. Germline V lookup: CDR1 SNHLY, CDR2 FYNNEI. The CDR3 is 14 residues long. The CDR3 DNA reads TGTGCCAGCAGTGGACAGTTACGGAATCAGCCCCAGCATTTT. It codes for CASSGQLRNQPQHF.